This is a list of T cell receptor beta chains from one sample in a study of cytomegalovirus exposure and HLA in healthy donors. Data came from immunoSEQ multiplex PCR; TCRdb stores just in-frame clones and leaves some out. The repertoire holds about 180,000 clones, with roughly 80% as singletons. Sequenced sample: PBMCs. Source of these receptors: a male donor in good health and CMV-seronegative. The CDR3 runs from the conserved cysteine through the conserved F or W. Each record gives: J gene, D gene, CDR3 length, V gene, CDR3 DNA, CDR3 protein. The D gene is left open where the match is weak.

TRBJ1-1 | . | 15 | TRBV28 | TGTGCCAGCATACAGGGAACGGCCCCGAACACTGAAGCTTTCTTT | CASIQGTAPNTEAFF
TRBJ2-2 | TRBD2 | 16 | TRBV9 | TGTGCCAGCAGCCCCCTTAGCGGGGGGATCACCGGGGAGCTGTTTTTT | CASSPLSGGITGELFF
TRBJ1-4 | . | 15 | TRBV6-5 | TGTGCCAGCAGTTTCGTCGGGGAGGTCGGCGAAAAACTGTTTTTT | CASSFVGEVGEKLFF
TRBJ2-5 | . | 15 | TRBV4-1 | TGCGCCAGCAGCCAAGAAGCCAGGGGTTGGGAGACCCAGTACTTC | CASSQEARGWETQYF
TRBJ2-1 | TRBD2 | 16 | TRBV19 | TGTGCCAGTAGTATACTAGCGGGAAGCTCCTACAATGAGCAGTTCTTC | CASSILAGSSYNEQFF
TRBJ2-7 | . | 13 | TRBV27 | TGTGCCAGCAGTTTGGGCCGTACCTACGAGCAGTACTTC | CASSLGRTYEQYF
TRBJ2-2 | TRBD2 | 16 | TRBV6-5 | TGTGCCAGCAGTTACTCCGCGGGAGTGAACACCGGGGAGCTGTTTTTT | CASSYSAGVNTGELFF
TRBJ2-5 | . | 12 | TRBV19 | TGTGCCAGTAGTGCCGGCAGGGAGACCCAGTACTTC | CASSAGRETQYF
TRBJ2-2 | . | 14 | TRBV2 | TGTGCCAGCAGACAGGACGCGAACACCGGGGAGCTGTTTTTT | CASRQDANTGELFF
TRBJ2-7 | . | 16 | TRBV21-1 | TGTGCCAGCACCCGGAGGGGACGGATTTTCTCCTACGAGCAGTACTTC | CASTRRGRIFSYEQYF